The 13 T cell receptor beta chains below come from one sample, sequenced in a study of Ad26.COV2.S vaccination and SARS-CoV-2 variants. Clones were sequenced by immunoSEQ multiplex PCR, and TCRdb holds only the in-frame ones, with some missing. This table has about 400,000 clones, approximately 91% appearing once. The treatment here: around 19 received Ad26.COV2.S at low or high dose, single or two shots; roughly five received placebo; per-sample allocation not given. All samples were drawn on day 63, counting from the first vaccine or placebo injection. The sequences come from peripheral blood, collected in a trial of Ad26.COV2.S vaccine versus placebo. The receptor set was obtained from a person between 18 and 65 years old who received the Ad26.COV2.S COVID-19 vaccine or a placebo.

This chain connects TRBV29-1 to TRBJ1-1; D is perhaps TRBD1 (6 bases). Deletions cut 3 bases from V and 2 bases from J, with 13 bases between. Germline values: CDR1 SQVTM, CDR2 ANQGSEA. The length of the CDR3 is 14 residues. This chain's CDR3 is CSVEFRGGNTEAFF. The CDR3 nucleotides read TGCAGCGTTGAGTTTAGGGGGGGTAACACTGAAGCTTTCTTT.

The chain links TRBV27 to TRBJ2-5, with 15 bases identical to TRBD2. With V trimmed by 5 bases and J by 4 bases, 11 bases remained unmatched. Germline CDR1 is MNHEY and CDR2 is SMNVEV (reference sequence). The CDR3 sequence is 18 residues long. CDR3 protein: CASSETGTSGGRGETQYF. DNA for the CDR3: TGTGCCAGCAGTGAAACCGGGACTAGCGGGGGGCGGGGAGAGACCCAGTACTTC.

This clone was counted a single time. The V call is TRBV5-4, the J call TRBJ2-7, with 9 nucleotides matching TRBD1. The CDR3 totals 14 residues. After removal of 3 bases from V and 6 bases from J, the junction contained 7 bases not matched to a gene. Germline V gene sequence: CDR1 SGHNT, CDR2 YYREEE (reference sequence). The CDR3 is CASSSRDRAGEQYF. DNA of the CDR3: TGTGCCAGCAGCTCCCGGGACAGGGCAGGCGAGCAGTACTTC.

Comments on this clone: The same CDR3 also results from other DNA sequences found in this sample. This sequence joins TRBV4-1 and TRBJ1-2, with D maybe TRBD1 (6 bases). With 2 bases removed from V and 2 bases from J, the gap between germline ends came to 6 bases. CDR3 length equals 13 residues. Germline CDR1 is MGHRA and CDR2 is YSYEKL. CDR3 region: CASSQQGNYGYTF. The CDR3 DNA reads TGCGCCAGCAGCCAACAGGGGAACTATGGCTACACCTTC.

The chain uses TRBV4-2 and TRBJ1-1, with unresolved D. Trimming removed 0 bases at V and 7 bases at J, with 9 bases between. The germline CDR1 and CDR2 sequences are LGHNA and YNFKEQ. CDR3 length: 13 residues. As DNA, the CDR3 is TGTGCCAGCAGCCAAGATGGCACTCTTGAAGCTTTCTTT. It is translated as CASSQDGTLEAFF.

The chain uses TRBV4-1 and TRBJ2-1, with 12 bases lining up with TRBD2. The germline V gene encodes CDR1 MGHRA and CDR2 YSYEKL. The CDR3 has 16 amino acids. Trimming removed 0 bases from V and 13 bases from J; junction bases left unmatched: 10. CDR3 sequence (DNA): TGCGCCAGCAGCCAAGATTCGGCTAGCGGGGGGGGACGCCAGTTCTTC. As protein: CASSQDSASGGGRQFF.

V is TRBV3-1 (or the pseudogene TRBV3-2) and J is TRBJ2-3, with 8 bases lining up with TRBD1. Germline CDR1 LGHDT, CDR2 YNNKEL (reference sequence). The trim removed 5 bases at V and 6 bases at J, leaving 7 bases unmatched. CDR3 size: 14 residues. The CDR3 spells CASSAPGQADTQYF. For the CDR3, the DNA is TGTGCCAGCAGCGCGCCGGGACAGGCGGATACGCAGTATTTT.

The rearrangement links TRBV5-4 to TRBJ2-5, with D tentatively TRBD1 (8 bases). The V end was cut by 1 base, the J end by 2 bases, with 12 bases between. From germline, CDR1 is SGHNT and CDR2 YYREEE (reference sequence). This CDR3 spans 15 amino acids. The CDR3: CASSLTGGGQETQYF. Here the CDR3 DNA reads TGTGCCAGCAGCTTGACAGGGGGGGGTCAAGAGACCCAGTACTTC. The full variable domain, rest sourced from reference TRBV5-4 and TRBJ2-5, is ETGVTQSPTHLIKTRGQQVTLRCSSQSGHNTVSWYQQALGQGPQFIFQYYREEENGRGNFPPRFSGLQFPNYSSELNVNALELDDSALYLCASSLTGGGQETQYFGPGTRLLVL.

V gene TRBV2 combines with J gene TRBJ2-5; D perhaps matches TRBD2 (6 bases). The CDR3 loop spans 14 amino acids. The V gene lost 3 bases and the J gene lost 3 bases, with 11 bases spanning the gap. Germline CDR1 reads SNHLY; CDR2 reads FYNNEI. The CDR3 loop reads CASSEGTSKETQYF. The CDR3 DNA follows: TGTGCCAGCAGTGAGGGTACTAGCAAAGAGACCCAGTACTTC.

The chain combines TRBV19 with TRBJ2-1; 7 bases agree with TRBD2. The CDR3 loop spans 15 amino acids. Germline V gives CDR1 LNHDA, CDR2 SQIVND (reference sequence). J was trimmed by 2 bases and V by 4 bases; bases with no gene match: 5. The CDR3 region is CASSTGLDPYNEQFF. The CDR3 bases are TGTGCCAGTAGTACCGGACTAGACCCCTACAATGAGCAGTTCTTC.

The chain has TRBV28 and TRBJ1-5; D call uncertain. V was shortened by 3 bases and J by 2 bases, with 11 bases between the two germline ends. Germline V gene lookup returns CDR1 MDHEN and CDR2 SYDVKM. This CDR3 contains 15 residues. The CDR3, as DNA: TGTGCCAGCAGTTTTGGTGGGGTAGGCAATCAGCCCCAGCATTTT. Amino acids: CASSFGGVGNQPQHF.

The count of this clone is one. The CDR3 nucleotides read TGTGCCTCCCGCTGGGGACAGGGAGTAACTGGGGGCGGCTACACCTTC. Encoded protein: CASRWGQGVTGGGYTF. The chain recombines TRBV9 with TRBJ1-2; TRBD1 matches at 9 bases. Germline V gene lookup returns CDR1 SGDLS and CDR2 YYNGEE. V lost 10 bases to trimming and J lost 8 bases; unmatched junction nucleotides: 21. The CDR3 consists of 16 residues.

The CDR3 sequence is CASSTGTGSSEAFF. The CDR3 region has the DNA TGTGCCAGCAGTACCGGGACAGGGTCTTCTGAAGCTTTCTTT. This chain uses TRBV27 with TRBJ1-1, with 9 bases identical to TRBD1. Germline CDR1 reads MNHEY; CDR2 reads SMNVEV (reference sequence). V trimming: 5 bases; J trimming: 6 bases; junction bases outside the gene matches: 7. This CDR3 has 14 amino acids.